What follows describes a single TCR beta chain. Its antigen is still unknown. Base qualities are not at hand, and no much larger clone is one base apart. Using the deep immunoSEQ assay, multiplex PCR amplified TCR CDR3 regions from genomic DNA. Genomic DNA extracted from each cell subset was distributed evenly over all wells of several immunoSEQ 96-well plates, and each plate served as one replicate. Each replicate PCR for sorted subsets received 200 ng genomic DNA, equal to about 30,000 T cell genomes. Purified libraries were measured with a Qubit 3.0 fluorometer, size-checked on a Bioanalyzer 2100, and measured again with the KAPA Library Quantification kit. Every immunoSEQ 96-well plate was sequenced on a dedicated single-read 150-cycle Illumina NextSeq 550 flow cell. For the original study's pipeline: The immunoSEQ output contained only junctional sequences without quality scores, so filtering could not match that applied to full-length reads. To assign V/J genes and CDR3, sequences were annotated against IMGT germline references using PyIR, a Python wrapper for IgBLAST v1.9. Reads were removed for weak V/J assignments (E-value above 1e-6), missing CDR3, stop codons, out-of-frame junctions, or ambiguous translated residues. V3J clonotypes were defined by identical inferred V gene, J gene, and CDR3 amino acid sequence. To compute the percentage overlap between repertoires, the number of shared unique clonotypes was divided by the size of the smaller repertoire. Repertoire richness was assessed with RTK rarefaction, the Chao1 estimator, and Recon v2.1 estimates of unobserved clonotypes. Generation probabilities were computed with OLGA for all TCRbeta clonotypes obtained by the gDNA method from a handful of donors. The table was pulled from immuneACCESS by TCRdb, which kept in-frame rearrangements only. Such tables lose some clones; where checked, under half of the loss comes from unresolved V genes, and the rest has no known cause. For V, J and clone size, that table is used; D and trimming come from the DNA. The sample records 1,400,000 or so clones, about 98.5% of which are singletons. The ten largest account for about 0.35% of the sample.

The data were taken from a study of shared clonotypes between healthy human individuals (dated by TCRdb to about 2020). Describing the broader study: The cohort comprised a couple of women and three men aged 18 to 49 years. The study deeply sequenced blood TCR repertoires of about 5 healthy adults to estimate repertoire size and the extent of clonotype sharing between individuals. For each donor, CD4 naive and CD4 memory were each run on three plates, CD8 naive on two plates, and CD8 memory on one plate. Libraries were prepared and TCR repertoires were sequenced by different laboratories using diverse techniques, in order to increase sequencing depth and limit assay-specific biases. Per donor, leukapheresis produced somewhere between about 0.9 and 9 billion PBMCs.

Healthy HIV-negative adults with no recently reported acute infections or vaccinations were included as donors. Every donor was a Caucasian adult residing in Nashville, Tennessee, USA. CD4+ T cells were enriched through magnetic negative selection, after which naive cells were positively selected on CD45RA and the remaining negative fraction served as the memory subset. Blood was obtained by leukapheresis, after which PBMCs were separated by Ficoll-Histopaque density gradient centrifugation and cryopreserved in liquid nitrogen vapor phase. Analytical flow cytometry was used to check the purity and quantity of each magnetically sorted T cell population. Genomic DNA was isolated from each sorted fraction and quantified by UV absorbance on a Nanodrop 2000c. The investigation overall reported the following: Estimated clonotype richness was generally larger for naive than for memory subsets. Across a handful of donors, approximately 5% of naive CD4, approximately 3.6% of naive CD8, under 2.5% of memory CD4, and 0.4% of memory CD8 clonotypes were shared. Rarefaction of sorted-subset datasets indicated incomplete sequencing despite the large sequencing depth. The small number of donors limited the genetic and exposure-history diversity represented. Compared with non-shared clonotypes, the clonotypes found in all four sorted-subset donors had higher generation probabilities. Pairwise subsampling led to the expectation that sequencing depth would affect the degree of clonotype sharing among donors. Sampling was restricted to blood, and TCR repertoires in tissues likely differ from the TCR repertoires found in blood.

This TCR derives from a man between 25 and 39 years old in good health. The source material was naive CD4+ T cells sorted from blood. This specimen's cell subset or site label, per the study, means: CD45RA+ positively selected.

CDR3 loop: CSVSGLAGVQTQYF. In nucleotide form, the sequence is TGCAGCGTTTCTGGACTAGCGGGAGTGCAAACGCAGTATTTT. In this chain, TRBV29-1 is recombined with TRBJ2-3; the central 13 bases match TRBD2. Reading from cysteine to phenylalanine, the CDR3 counts 14 amino acids. Only the CDR3 DNA stays, 42 bases, in frame from base 1. According to the germline V gene, CDR1 reads SQVTM and CDR2 reads ANQGSEA. V is pruned by 5 bases and J by 9 bases, leaving 8 bases of the junction without a gene match.